This is a list of T cell receptor beta chains from one sample in a study of blood T cell repertoires in COVID-19. Repertoires were generated with immunoSEQ multiplex PCR, while TCRdb's copy carries only in-frame clones and drops some. The sample yields 210,000 or so clones, around 85% seen once. Sequenced material: peripheral blood. The receptors were gathered from a human donor in a cohort sampled during active COVID-19. Each CDR3 is given with its conserved first and last residue. The order of the fields is D gene, J gene, V gene, clone size, CDR3 DNA, CDR3 protein. The D gene is left open where the match is weak. Where a row states a size, it is once, few, many or the class of an expanded clone; other rows omit it.

d_call: .; j_call: TRBJ2-7; v_call: TRBV6-5; clone_size: .; cdr3_nt: TGTGCCAGCACGGGGACACTGAGATCCTACGAGCAGTACTTC; cdr3_aa: CASTGTLRSYEQYF
d_call: TRBD1; j_call: TRBJ1-3; v_call: TRBV10-3; clone_size: .; cdr3_nt: TGTGCCATCAGTGAGTCGTGGACAGGGCCTGGAAACACCATATATTTT; cdr3_aa: CAISESWTGPGNTIYF
d_call: TRBD2; j_call: TRBJ2-1; v_call: TRBV9; clone_size: .; cdr3_nt: TGTGCCAGCAGCGGACCGGGACTAGCGGGGTACAATGAGCAGTTCTTC; cdr3_aa: CASSGPGLAGYNEQFF
d_call: TRBD2; j_call: TRBJ2-7; v_call: TRBV5-4; clone_size: .; cdr3_nt: TGTGCCAGCAGCTATAGCGGGAGAGCTCCCTACGAGCAGTACTTC; cdr3_aa: CASSYSGRAPYEQYF
d_call: .; j_call: TRBJ2-2; v_call: TRBV12-3/TRBV12-4; clone_size: .; cdr3_nt: TGTGCCAGCAGTCTACTTACCGGGGAGCTGTTTTTT; cdr3_aa: CASSLLTGELFF
d_call: .; j_call: TRBJ1-2; v_call: TRBV28; clone_size: .; cdr3_nt: TGTGCCAGCAGTTTATGGACAGCAAACTATGGCTACACCTTC; cdr3_aa: CASSLWTANYGYTF
d_call: TRBD2; j_call: TRBJ2-7; v_call: TRBV11-3; clone_size: .; cdr3_nt: TGTGCCAGCAGCGACTGGGCGGGAGCCTCCGAGCAGTACTTC; cdr3_aa: CASSDWAGASEQYF
d_call: TRBD1; j_call: TRBJ2-7; v_call: TRBV27; clone_size: .; cdr3_nt: TGTGCCAGCAGTGAAAGGGACAGCTTTTCCTACGAGCAGTACTTC; cdr3_aa: CASSERDSFSYEQYF
d_call: TRBD1; j_call: TRBJ2-7; v_call: TRBV19; clone_size: .; cdr3_nt: TGTGCCAGTAGTGCCGCTACCGACAGGGTCGGAGGCGAGCAGTACTTC; cdr3_aa: CASSAATDRVGGEQYF
d_call: TRBD1; j_call: TRBJ1-2; v_call: TRBV4-3; clone_size: .; cdr3_nt: TGCGCCAGCAGCCAAGATAGGGACAGGCGTATCTATGGCTACACCTTC; cdr3_aa: CASSQDRDRRIYGYTF
d_call: .; j_call: TRBJ2-5; v_call: TRBV5-5; clone_size: .; cdr3_nt: TGTGCCAGCAGCTCGTCGGGACAAACTCAAGAGACCCAGTACTTC; cdr3_aa: CASSSSGQTQETQYF
d_call: TRBD1; j_call: TRBJ1-1; v_call: TRBV18; clone_size: .; cdr3_nt: TGTGCCAGCTCGCCCAGGGGGGACACTGAAGCTTTCTTT; cdr3_aa: CASSPRGDTEAFF
d_call: TRBD2; j_call: TRBJ2-7; v_call: TRBV6-2/TRBV6-3; clone_size: .; cdr3_nt: TGTGCCAGCAGCCAACTAGCGGGAGTGTACGAGCAGTACTTC; cdr3_aa: CASSQLAGVYEQYF
d_call: .; j_call: TRBJ2-7; v_call: TRBV30; clone_size: .; cdr3_nt: TGTGCCTGGAGTGTCTTGCGGGATGGGGAGCAGTACTTC; cdr3_aa: CAWSVLRDGEQYF
d_call: TRBD1; j_call: TRBJ2-2; v_call: TRBV4-3; clone_size: .; cdr3_nt: TGCGCCAGCAGCCAGGAGGGACAGGTCTGGAACACCGGGGAGCTGTTTTTT; cdr3_aa: CASSQEGQVWNTGELFF
d_call: .; j_call: TRBJ2-7; v_call: TRBV13; clone_size: .; cdr3_nt: TGTGCCAGCAGCCCTCGCGGCGGAGTCTACGAGCAGTACTTC; cdr3_aa: CASSPRGGVYEQYF
d_call: .; j_call: TRBJ2-1; v_call: TRBV7-7; clone_size: few; cdr3_nt: TGTGCCAGCAGTTTTACCGGGAGCTCCTACAATGAGCAGTTCTTC; cdr3_aa: CASSFTGSSYNEQFF
d_call: TRBD1; j_call: TRBJ1-4; v_call: TRBV7-9; clone_size: .; cdr3_nt: TGTGCCAGCAGCCCTCGACAGGGTACTAATGAAAAACTGTTTTTT; cdr3_aa: CASSPRQGTNEKLFF
d_call: TRBD1; j_call: TRBJ2-1; v_call: TRBV28; clone_size: .; cdr3_nt: TGTGCCAGCAGTTTCCCCGGGACAGGCCTTTCCTACAATGAGCAGTTCTTC; cdr3_aa: CASSFPGTGLSYNEQFF
d_call: .; j_call: TRBJ2-3; v_call: TRBV27; clone_size: .; cdr3_nt: TGTGCCAGCAGTCCCCTATCAGATACGCAGTATTTT; cdr3_aa: CASSPLSDTQYF
d_call: TRBD1; j_call: TRBJ1-6; v_call: TRBV18; clone_size: .; cdr3_nt: TGTGCCAGCTCACGGAGGACAGGGTATAATTCACCCCTCCACTTT; cdr3_aa: CASSRRTGYNSPLHF
d_call: TRBD2; j_call: TRBJ2-5; v_call: TRBV7-9; clone_size: .; cdr3_nt: TGTGCCAGCAGCGACTCTAGCGGGAGGGCCGGAGTGGAGACCCAGTACTTC; cdr3_aa: CASSDSSGRAGVETQYF
d_call: TRBD1; j_call: TRBJ1-1; v_call: TRBV4-3; clone_size: .; cdr3_nt: TGCGCCAGCAGCCAAGGGCCGGGACAGGGGTTTGAAGCTTTCTTT; cdr3_aa: CASSQGPGQGFEAFF
d_call: .; j_call: TRBJ2-7; v_call: TRBV4-3; clone_size: .; cdr3_nt: TGCGCCAGCAGCCAAGAAGAGGGCCTGGGGTACGAGCAGTACTTC; cdr3_aa: CASSQEEGLGYEQYF
d_call: TRBD1; j_call: TRBJ2-7; v_call: TRBV7-2; clone_size: .; cdr3_nt: TGTGCCAGCAGCCCAGGACAGGCGATTTACGAGCAGTACTTC; cdr3_aa: CASSPGQAIYEQYF
d_call: TRBD1; j_call: TRBJ2-2; v_call: TRBV29-1; clone_size: .; cdr3_nt: TGCAGCGCCTTACCGACAGGGACCGGCGGGGAGCTGTTTTTT; cdr3_aa: CSALPTGTGGELFF
d_call: TRBD2; j_call: TRBJ2-7; v_call: TRBV27; clone_size: few; cdr3_nt: TGTGCCAGCAGTGTCCTAGCGGGAGCAATCGAGCAGTACTTC; cdr3_aa: CASSVLAGAIEQYF
d_call: .; j_call: TRBJ2-7; v_call: TRBV10-3; clone_size: .; cdr3_nt: TGTGCCATCAGTGAGACGCGACTAATGGATGCGAATTACGAGCAGTACTTC; cdr3_aa: CAISETRLMDANYEQYF
d_call: TRBD2; j_call: TRBJ2-7; v_call: TRBV4-2; clone_size: .; cdr3_nt: TGTGCCAGCAGCCAAGCATTAGCGGGATCCTACGAGCAGTACTTC; cdr3_aa: CASSQALAGSYEQYF
d_call: .; j_call: TRBJ1-2; v_call: TRBV18; clone_size: .; cdr3_nt: TGTGCCAGCTCACCGGGAGGGCCCTATGGCTACACCTTC; cdr3_aa: CASSPGGPYGYTF
d_call: .; j_call: TRBJ1-6; v_call: TRBV7-2; clone_size: .; cdr3_nt: TGTGCCAGCAGTCTAGAGGGGGGGCTGAGTTCACCCCTCCACTTT; cdr3_aa: CASSLEGGLSSPLHF
d_call: .; j_call: TRBJ2-2; v_call: TRBV27; clone_size: .; cdr3_nt: TGTGCCAGCAGTTTATCCCCTACGCGAGCTAAAGGGGAGCTGTTTTTT; cdr3_aa: CASSLSPTRAKGELFF
d_call: .; j_call: TRBJ2-7; v_call: TRBV7-2; clone_size: .; cdr3_nt: TGTGCCAGCAGCTTAGCGAGGGCGGCCTACGAGCAGTACTTC; cdr3_aa: CASSLARAAYEQYF
d_call: .; j_call: TRBJ1-2; v_call: TRBV28; clone_size: .; cdr3_nt: TGTGCCAGCAGCTCTGTCGGCTACACCTTC; cdr3_aa: CASSSVGYTF
d_call: TRBD2; j_call: TRBJ2-5; v_call: TRBV2; clone_size: .; cdr3_nt: TGTGCCAGCAGTGGGCGGGAGATTGCCTTGGAGACCCAGTACTTC; cdr3_aa: CASSGREIALETQYF
d_call: TRBD1; j_call: TRBJ1-1; v_call: TRBV19; clone_size: .; cdr3_nt: TGTGCCAGTAGAACAGGGGGACGGAACACTGAAGCTTTCTTT; cdr3_aa: CASRTGGRNTEAFF
d_call: .; j_call: TRBJ1-2; v_call: TRBV6-5; clone_size: .; cdr3_nt: TGTGCCAGCAGTCACAGGGAGGGGGGCTACACCTTC; cdr3_aa: CASSHREGGYTF
d_call: .; j_call: TRBJ1-1; v_call: TRBV11-2; clone_size: .; cdr3_nt: TGTGCCAGCAGCTCGTACAGGGTAAGGAACACTGAAGCTTTCTTT; cdr3_aa: CASSSYRVRNTEAFF
d_call: TRBD2; j_call: TRBJ2-7; v_call: TRBV18; clone_size: .; cdr3_nt: TGTGCCAGCAGAACTAGCGGGAGCTCCTACGAGCAGTACTTC; cdr3_aa: CASRTSGSSYEQYF
d_call: .; j_call: TRBJ2-7; v_call: TRBV6-6; clone_size: .; cdr3_nt: TGTGCCAGCAGTTACGCGATGTCCTACGAGCAGTACTTC; cdr3_aa: CASSYAMSYEQYF
d_call: .; j_call: TRBJ1-5; v_call: TRBV6-5; clone_size: .; cdr3_nt: TGTGCCAGCGGGAGGTTGGAACAGCCCCAGCATTTT; cdr3_aa: CASGRLEQPQHF
d_call: TRBD1; j_call: TRBJ1-2; v_call: TRBV7-2; clone_size: .; cdr3_nt: TGTGCCAGCAGCCCCGCAGGGGGCACGGGTGGCTACACCTTC; cdr3_aa: CASSPAGGTGGYTF
d_call: .; j_call: TRBJ2-7; v_call: TRBV4-3; clone_size: .; cdr3_nt: TGCGCCAGCAGCCAATATCCGACCGGGATTAGTGAATCGTACGAGCAGTACTTC; cdr3_aa: CASSQYPTGISESYEQYF
d_call: TRBD2; j_call: TRBJ2-5; v_call: TRBV6-4; clone_size: .; cdr3_nt: TGTGCCAGCGGAAACCTAAGGGGGGGACTAGCGGGAGGACACGAGACCCAGTACTTC; cdr3_aa: CASGNLRGGLAGGHETQYF
d_call: .; j_call: TRBJ1-1; v_call: TRBV29-1; clone_size: .; cdr3_nt: TGCAGCGTTGGGGGGGGCACTGAAGCTTTCTTT; cdr3_aa: CSVGGGTEAFF
d_call: TRBD1; j_call: TRBJ2-1; v_call: TRBV12-5; clone_size: .; cdr3_nt: TGTGCTAGTGGTTTGGTACCCTGGGACAGGGGAGTTGGCAATGAGCAGTTCTTC; cdr3_aa: CASGLVPWDRGVGNEQFF
d_call: .; j_call: TRBJ2-7; v_call: TRBV4-3; clone_size: .; cdr3_nt: TGCGCCAGCAGCCACGACACTGCCTACGAGCAGTACTTC; cdr3_aa: CASSHDTAYEQYF
d_call: TRBD1; j_call: TRBJ1-5; v_call: TRBV6-5; clone_size: .; cdr3_nt: TGTGCCAGCAGACCTCCGGACAGGGACAATCAGCCCCAGCATTTT; cdr3_aa: CASRPPDRDNQPQHF